This TCR beta chain was profiled in a study of control samples from healthy donors and cancer patients (dated by TCRdb to 2019 to 2021). Trimming takes 0 bases from V and 9 bases from J, and the germline ends sit 13 bases apart. The CDR3, from cysteine to phenylalanine, totals 15 residues. Just CDR3 DNA is preserved here, 45 bases in frame from base 1. Looking up the germline V gene (reference sequence) yields CDR1 SGHKS and CDR2 YYEKEE. Turning to this clone: There is no known antigen for this receptor. Base qualities are not provided; no much larger clone lies one nucleotide away.

Libraries were constructed by the immunoSEQ multiplex PCR assay. TCRdb took over this immuneACCESS table, retaining in-frame rearrangements with V and J assigned. Such tables are incomplete; in checked studies, under half of the missing clones stem from an unresolved V gene, and the remainder is unexplained. The sample table lists tens of thousands of clones, roughly 93% of them with a count of one. Around 1.3% of the sample lies in the top ten. Sequencing was carried out using PBMCs. This clonotype was sampled from a middle-aged woman with lung cancer. This chain is built from TRBV5-5 and TRBJ1-6, with the identity of the D gene unclear. The DNA sequence reads TGTGCCAGCAGCTTGGTCAGCGAAGTTTCTTCACCCCTCCACTTT. The translation is CASSLVSEVSSPLHF.